The present T cell receptor (beta chain) was sequenced within a study of blood T cells in healthy people across ages. V was clipped by 7 bases and J by 2 bases, with 13 bases between them. This CDR3 contains 14 residues. Germline V CDR1 and CDR2: SNHLY, FYNNEI. This clonotype was seen only a few times. For the second PCR, which ran for about 7 to 11 cycles, a sample-barcoded 5' primer and a J-beta primer mix were used. TCRdb used MiXCR to reprocess the 5' RACE reads, holding one entry per CDR3 protein. Among 450,000 to 600,000 distinct CDR3 sequences listed, 27% were seen once. The same sample was also studied in work on T cells of mothers and their children.

Sequenced sample: blood. The chain uses TRBV2 and TRBJ2-3; D is uncertain. The receptor's source is a boy younger than 10 in good health. The CDR3 DNA reads TGTGCCAGCAAGGGCCAGATGATCACAGATACGCAGTATTTT. Its protein product is CASKGQMITDTQYF.